Listed here is a single T cell receptor beta chain. This clonotype was seen repeatedly, ten times or more. Its specific antigen is unknown. One base away there is no much larger clone; base qualities are not given. The data were taken from a study of human T cells and chemical hapten exposure (dated by TCRdb to about 2021). Study-wide context: For sensitization, 2% DPC in acetone was applied to a 2 cm by 2 cm area of upper inner arm skin. Peripheral blood TCR repertoire changes were tracked in vivo in alopecia patients during primary and secondary sensitization to the hapten diphenylcyclopropenone (DPC). Patient blood was sampled pre-sensitization (week 0) and at 2, 6 and about 24 weeks after DPC sensitization. Most of the patients in the cohort were female, and the cohort covered alopecia areata with under or over 50% scalp involvement, alopecia totalis and alopecia universalis. Weekly therapeutic DPC doses were additionally applied to the scalp of patients throughout the approximately 23-week study period. Patch testing was done on the upper back using Finn chambers containing 0.01% DPC, and results were scored after 6 days according to International Contact Dermatitis Research Group standards. Libraries were pooled for sequencing, and variation in per-sample TCR yields was attributed mainly to small differences in library volumes within the pool. Approximately 28 alopecia patients gave blood for TCR sequencing at one to four time points (pre-sensitization, 2, 6 and 24 weeks). Summary of the overall study and its limitations: No change with DPC sensitization was found in the number of TCRs above 1 in 1000 frequency, and no evidence of global repertoire structure alterations was found. Patch test score correlated positively with the number of PT1 expanded TCRs, reaching significance at thresholds 8, 16 and 32 but not at 4. Alopecia, a presumed autoimmune disease, was present in all patients, so the immune response of the patients might differ from that of healthy individuals. Repeated subsampling changed both the strength of the expansion versus patch-test correlation and the threshold at which that correlation became significant. Significantly more large CDR3 similarity clusters were formed by expanded TCRs than by pre-sensitization or healthy control sets, consistent with antigen-driven responses.

The receptor library was made with RACE. TCRdb lists the instrument as NextSeq 500. During library preparation, unique molecular identifiers were attached to individual cDNA molecules so that TCRs could be counted in a quantitative, reproducible way. Each blood RNA sample was used to sequence both TCR alpha and TCR beta chains. As for how the authors treated the data: A median of roughly 99,000 TCRs per sample was observed, with a range of 23,224 to 690,600. The Decombinator software suite was used to annotate V, J and CDR3 in the TCR reads. For the PS versus PT1 abundance plots, all samples were subsampled to the same number of TCRs (28,000). Expanded TCRs were defined as absent before sensitization and observed at least eight times at the 2-week time point. The raw public reads went through TCRdb reprocessing: fastp at Q25, MiXCR clone calling, in-frame beta chains kept. Entries that share a CDR3 protein sequence are merged under the most common genes and DNA. The V and J calls and clone size come from TCRdb's table, not from the authors' own analysis. The table for this sample lists 35,000 to 45,000 distinct CDR3 sequences; approximately 13% of them were counted only once. The biggest ten clones account for approximately 5.3% of the sample.

The junction carries 9 bases between V and J, which are trimmed by 4 bases and 4 bases respectively. The CDR3, from cysteine to phenylalanine, totals 13 residues. The sequence is cut down to CDR3 DNA, 39 bases in frame from base 1. CDR1 and CDR2 were assigned from the germline V gene as SGHRS and YFSETQ. The label giving this sample's time point can be read as: pre-sensitization, week 0. The meaning of the sample's treatment or condition label: therapeutic diphenylcyclopropenone sensitization with weekly scalp DPC. Blood at each patch-test visit was drawn before the patch test was applied. Patients were eligible if aged 18 to 70, diagnosed with alopecia and judged suitable for DPC therapy, and pregnant patients were excluded. Total RNA was isolated from unfractionated whole blood collected in Tempus Blood RNA tubes.

The V and J genes are TRBV5-1 and TRBJ2-1; TRBD2 is a weak D gene call, 5 bases matching. This specimen consisted of whole blood, obtained in connection with sensitization to the hapten diphenylcyclopropenone (DPC). The clonotype comes from a woman aged 25-40 years with alopecia areata. Some clones in this sample may be carry-over from other donors' samples. The CDR3 protein sequence reads: CASSPAEYNEQFF. The nucleotide sequence reads as follows: TGCGCCAGCAGCCCAGCGGAATACAATGAGCAGTTCTTC. Outside the CDR3, residues come from the reference TRBV5-1 and TRBJ2-1 proteins, so the full variable domain is: KAGVTQTPRYLIKTRGQQVTLSCSPISGHRSVSWYQQTPGQGLQFLFEYFSETQRNKGNFPGRFSGRQFSNSRSEMNVSTLELGDSALYLCASSPAEYNEQFFGPGTRLTVL.